Below, one T cell receptor (beta chain) is given with its context. Assay used: immunoSEQ multiplex PCR; TCRdb lists only in-frame clones, some missing. The sample yields approximately 15,000 clones, roughly 84% seen once. This CDR3 comprises 16 residues. The junction had 11 bases not matched to a gene; V was cut back by 4 bases and J by 4 bases. The V gene's germline CDR1 is SEHNR and CDR2 FQNEAQ (reference sequence). The data derive from a study of blood T cell repertoires in COVID-19. The specimen was peripheral blood. This receptor was obtained from a man in his fifties with active COVID-19. The rearrangement uses TRBV7-9 and TRBJ2-3, with 7 bases that match TRBD1. The CDR3 DNA is TGTGCCAGCAGCTCGAACAGGGGAGCGGAGGCAGATACGCAGTATTTT. Translated, it gives CASSSNRGAEADTQYF.